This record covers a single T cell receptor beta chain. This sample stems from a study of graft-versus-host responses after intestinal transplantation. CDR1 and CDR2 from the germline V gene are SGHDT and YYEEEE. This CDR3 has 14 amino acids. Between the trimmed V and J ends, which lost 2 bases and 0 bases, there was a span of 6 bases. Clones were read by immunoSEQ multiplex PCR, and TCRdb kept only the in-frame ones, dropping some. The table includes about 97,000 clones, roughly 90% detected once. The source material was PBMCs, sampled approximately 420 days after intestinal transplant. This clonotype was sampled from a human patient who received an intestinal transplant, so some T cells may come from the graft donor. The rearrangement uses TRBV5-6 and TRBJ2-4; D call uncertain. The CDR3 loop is CASSFGLAKNIQYF. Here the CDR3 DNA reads TGTGCCAGCAGCTTTGGGTTAGCCAAAAACATTCAGTACTTC.